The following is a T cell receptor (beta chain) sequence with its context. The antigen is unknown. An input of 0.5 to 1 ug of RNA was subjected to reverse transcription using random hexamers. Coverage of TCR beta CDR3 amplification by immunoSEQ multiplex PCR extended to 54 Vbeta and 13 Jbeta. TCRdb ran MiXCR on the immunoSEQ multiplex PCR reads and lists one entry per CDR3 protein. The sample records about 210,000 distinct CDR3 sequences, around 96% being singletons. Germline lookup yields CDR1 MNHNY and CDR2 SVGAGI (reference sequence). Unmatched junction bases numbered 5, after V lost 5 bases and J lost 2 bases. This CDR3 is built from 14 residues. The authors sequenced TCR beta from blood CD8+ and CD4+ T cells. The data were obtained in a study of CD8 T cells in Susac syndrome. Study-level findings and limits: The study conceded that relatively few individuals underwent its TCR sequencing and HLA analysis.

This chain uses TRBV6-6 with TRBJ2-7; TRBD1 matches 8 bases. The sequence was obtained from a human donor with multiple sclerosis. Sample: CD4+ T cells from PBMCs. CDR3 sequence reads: CASSVQGVPYEQYF. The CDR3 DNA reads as TGTGCCAGCAGTGTACAGGGGGTTCCCTACGAGCAGTACTTC.